The present entry profiles one T cell receptor beta chain with its context. Its specificity is not known. CDR1 is SEHNR and CDR2 is FQNEAQ in the germline V gene (reference sequence). The CDR3 length is 13 residues. V lost 5 bases and J lost 5, with 9 bases in between. Treated in the United States were all of the participants with HIV. Survey-level resolution applied to immunoSEQ assay v3.0. Target depth was about 35,000-55,000 T-cell genomes per sample. Libraries were prepared by immunoSEQ multiplex PCR; TCRdb keeps only in-frame clonotypes and omits some of them. Of about 33,000 clones listed, approximately 96% were seen once; the top ten hold around 2%. The sample is drawn from a study of long-term antiretroviral therapy in people with HIV. General observations from the study: HIV repertoires spanned tighter CDR3 length ranges than controls did. Clonal populations expanded prior to ART predominated within the repertoire at all time points.

The source of this sequence is a man aged 25-45 years with HIV. The sequencing here drew on unsorted PBMCs, taken 6.5 to 6.6 years after starting antiretroviral therapy. The chain links TRBV7-9 to TRBJ1-4; D not certain. CDR3 residues: CASSRGLNEKLFF. The CDR3 nucleotides are TGTGCCAGCAGCCGCGGACTGAATGAAAAACTGTTTTTT.